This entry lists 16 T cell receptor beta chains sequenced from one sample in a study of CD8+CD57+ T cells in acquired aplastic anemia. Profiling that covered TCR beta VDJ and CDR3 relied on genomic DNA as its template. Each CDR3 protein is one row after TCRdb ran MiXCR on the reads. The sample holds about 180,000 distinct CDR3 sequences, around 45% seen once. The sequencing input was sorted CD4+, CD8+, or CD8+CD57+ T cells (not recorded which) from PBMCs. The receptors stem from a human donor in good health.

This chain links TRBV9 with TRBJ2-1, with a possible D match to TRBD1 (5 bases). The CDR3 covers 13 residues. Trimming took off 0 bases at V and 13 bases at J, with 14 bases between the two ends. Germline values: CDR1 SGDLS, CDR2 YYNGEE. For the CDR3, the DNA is TGTGCCAGCAGCGTAGAAGGCCATGGGGCCCAGTTCTTC. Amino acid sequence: CASSVEGHGAQFF.

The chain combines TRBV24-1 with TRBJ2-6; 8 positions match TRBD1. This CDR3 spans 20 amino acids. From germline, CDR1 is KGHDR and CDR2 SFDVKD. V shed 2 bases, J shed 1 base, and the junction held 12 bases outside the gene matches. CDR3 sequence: CATSDSTSTGAYSGANVLTF. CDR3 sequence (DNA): TGTGCCACCAGTGATTCAACCTCGACAGGGGCTTATTCTGGGGCCAACGTCCTGACTTTC.

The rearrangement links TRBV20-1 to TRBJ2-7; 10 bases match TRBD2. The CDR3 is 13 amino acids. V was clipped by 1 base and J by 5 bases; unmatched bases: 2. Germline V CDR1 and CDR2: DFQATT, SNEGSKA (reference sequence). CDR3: CSARVAGGDEQYF. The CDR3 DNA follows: TGCAGTGCTAGAGTAGCGGGGGGCGACGAGCAGTACTTC.

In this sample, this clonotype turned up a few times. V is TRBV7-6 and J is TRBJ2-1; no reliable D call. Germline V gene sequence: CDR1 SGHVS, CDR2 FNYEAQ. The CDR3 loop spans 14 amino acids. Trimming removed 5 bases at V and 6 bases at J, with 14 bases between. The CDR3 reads CASSLNALANEQFF. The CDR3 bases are TGTGCCAGCAGCCTAAACGCACTCGCCAATGAGCAGTTCTTC.

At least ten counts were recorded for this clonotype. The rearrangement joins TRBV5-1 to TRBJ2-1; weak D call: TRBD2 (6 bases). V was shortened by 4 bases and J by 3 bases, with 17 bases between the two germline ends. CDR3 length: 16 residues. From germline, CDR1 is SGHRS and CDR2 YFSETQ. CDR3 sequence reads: CASSQVGGTYYNEQFF. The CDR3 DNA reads TGCGCCAGCAGCCAGGTTGGCGGGACCTACTACAATGAGCAGTTCTTC. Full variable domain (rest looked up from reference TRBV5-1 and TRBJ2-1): KAGVTQTPRYLIKTRGQQVTLSCSPISGHRSVSWYQQTPGQGLQFLFEYFSETQRNKGNFPGRFSGRQFSNSRSEMNVSTLELGDSALYLCASSQVGGTYYNEQFFGPGTRLTVL.

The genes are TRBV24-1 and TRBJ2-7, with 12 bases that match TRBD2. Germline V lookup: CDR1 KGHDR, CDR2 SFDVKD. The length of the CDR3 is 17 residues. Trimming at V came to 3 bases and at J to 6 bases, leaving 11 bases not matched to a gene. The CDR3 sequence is CATSDPGTSGRLGEQYF. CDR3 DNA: TGTGCCACCAGTGATCCGGGGACTAGCGGGCGATTGGGCGAGCAGTACTTC.

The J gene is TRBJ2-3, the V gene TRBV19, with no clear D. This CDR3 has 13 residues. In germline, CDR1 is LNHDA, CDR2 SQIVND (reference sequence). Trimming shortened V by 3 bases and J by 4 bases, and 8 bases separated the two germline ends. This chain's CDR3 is CASSMVRSDTQYF. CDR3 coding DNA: TGTGCCAGTAGTATGGTCAGGTCAGATACGCAGTATTTT.

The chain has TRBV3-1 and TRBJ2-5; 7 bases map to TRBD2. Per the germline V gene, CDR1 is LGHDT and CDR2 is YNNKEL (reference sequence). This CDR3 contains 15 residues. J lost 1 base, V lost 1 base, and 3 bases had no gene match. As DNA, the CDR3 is TGTGCCAGCAGCCAAGGAGCGGGATTCCAAGAGACCCAGTACTTC. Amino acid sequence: CASSQGAGFQETQYF.

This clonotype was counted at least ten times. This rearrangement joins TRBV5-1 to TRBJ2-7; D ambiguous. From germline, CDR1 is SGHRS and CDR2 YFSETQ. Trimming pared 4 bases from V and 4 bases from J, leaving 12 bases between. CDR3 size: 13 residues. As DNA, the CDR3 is TGCGCCAGCAGCCTAACGGAAACTTACGAGCAGTACTTC. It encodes CASSLTETYEQYF.

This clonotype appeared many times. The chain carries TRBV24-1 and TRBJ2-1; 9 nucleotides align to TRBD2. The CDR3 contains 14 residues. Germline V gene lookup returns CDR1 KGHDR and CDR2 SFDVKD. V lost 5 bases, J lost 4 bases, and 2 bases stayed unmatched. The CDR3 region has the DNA TGTGCCACCAGTGGGCTAGCGGGATACAATGAGCAGTTCTTC. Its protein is CATSGLAGYNEQFF.

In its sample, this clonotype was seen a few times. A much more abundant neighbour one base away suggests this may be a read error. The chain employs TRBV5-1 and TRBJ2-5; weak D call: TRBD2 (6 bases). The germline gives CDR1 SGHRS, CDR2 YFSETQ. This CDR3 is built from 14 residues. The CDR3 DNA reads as TGCGCCAGCAGCCATGTCGGGAGCCAAAAGACCCAGTACTTC. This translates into CASSHVGSQKTQYF.

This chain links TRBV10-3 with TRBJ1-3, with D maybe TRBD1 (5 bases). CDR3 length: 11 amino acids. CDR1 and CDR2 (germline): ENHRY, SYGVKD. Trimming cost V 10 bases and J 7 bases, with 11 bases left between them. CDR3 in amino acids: CATGPPNTIYF. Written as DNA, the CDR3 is TGTGCCACGGGACCGCCGAACACCATATATTTT.

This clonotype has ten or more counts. The DNA for the CDR3 is TGCAGTGCTGATCCTGGGGGTTACAATGAGCAGTTCTTC. It is translated as CSADPGGYNEQFF. This chain connects TRBV20-1 to TRBJ2-1; TRBD1 or TRBD2 may be the D gene (5 bases each). The CDR3 covers 13 residues. The germline V and J ends were trimmed by 5 bases and 4 bases, with 12 bases remaining between them. CDR1 is DFQATT and CDR2 is SNEGSKA in the germline V gene (reference sequence).

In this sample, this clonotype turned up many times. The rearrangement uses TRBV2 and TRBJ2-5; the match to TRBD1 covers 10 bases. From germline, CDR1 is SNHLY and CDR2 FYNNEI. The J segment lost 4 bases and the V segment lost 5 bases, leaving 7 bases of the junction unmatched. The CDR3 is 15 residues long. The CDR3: CASSTGTGARETQYF. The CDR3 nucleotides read TGTGCCAGCAGTACCGGGACAGGGGCCCGAGAGACCCAGTACTTC.

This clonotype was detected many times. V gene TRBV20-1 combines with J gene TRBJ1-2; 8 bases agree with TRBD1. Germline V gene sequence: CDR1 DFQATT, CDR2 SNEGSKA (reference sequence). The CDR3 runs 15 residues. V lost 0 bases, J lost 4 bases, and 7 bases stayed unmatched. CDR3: CSARDRETGVYGYTF. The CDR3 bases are TGCAGTGCTAGAGATCGCGAGACAGGGGTCTATGGCTACACCTTC.

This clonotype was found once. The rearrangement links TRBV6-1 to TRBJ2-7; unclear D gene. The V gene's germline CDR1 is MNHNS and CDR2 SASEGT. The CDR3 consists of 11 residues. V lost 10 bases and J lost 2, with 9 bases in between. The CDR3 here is CATTQAYEQYF. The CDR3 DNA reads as TGTGCCACCACCCAGGCCTACGAGCAGTACTTC.